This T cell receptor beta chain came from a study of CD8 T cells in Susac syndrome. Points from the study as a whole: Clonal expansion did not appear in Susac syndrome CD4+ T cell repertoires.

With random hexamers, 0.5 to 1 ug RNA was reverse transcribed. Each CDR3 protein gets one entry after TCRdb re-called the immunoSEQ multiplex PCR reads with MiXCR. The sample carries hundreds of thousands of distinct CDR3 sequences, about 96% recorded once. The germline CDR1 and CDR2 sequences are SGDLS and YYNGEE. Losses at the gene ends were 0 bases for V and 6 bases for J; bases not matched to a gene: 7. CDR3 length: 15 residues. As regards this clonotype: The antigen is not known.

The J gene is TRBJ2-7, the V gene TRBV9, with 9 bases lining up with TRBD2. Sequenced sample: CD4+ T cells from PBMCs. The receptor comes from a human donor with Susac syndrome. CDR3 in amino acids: CASSVELAGVGEQYF. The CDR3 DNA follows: TGTGCCAGCAGCGTAGAGTTAGCGGGAGTGGGCGAGCAGTACTTC. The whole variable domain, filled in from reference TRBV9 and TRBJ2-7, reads DSGVTQTPKHLITATGQRVTLRCSPRSGDLSVYWYQQSLDQGLQFLIQYYNGEERAKGNILERFSAQQFPDLHSELNLSSLELGDSALYFCASSVELAGVGEQYFGPGTRLTVT.